Listed below are T cell receptor beta chains from one sample, sequenced in a study of T cell repertoires in cytomegalovirus infection. TCRdb re-called the reads through MiXCR, storing one row per CDR3 protein. The sample contains about 470,000 distinct CDR3 sequences, about 39% of which appear only once. These receptors have no known antigen. This specimen was cultured PBMCs, taken from culture after CMV antigen stimulation. These receptor sequences come from a human donor in good health (CMV status not recorded). Some clones in this sample may be carry-over from other donors' samples. Each CDR3 is given with its conserved first and last residue. A D gene is named only where the DNA matches it firmly. Clone size is given for some rows only: seen once, a few or many times, or a class if the clone is expanded.

.	TRBV6-1	.	TRBJ2-7	CASRSTGLSSYEQYF	TGTGCCAGCAGGAGTACGGGGCTTAGCTCCTACGAGCAGTACTTC
TRBD1	TRBV25-1	.	TRBJ2-7	CASSAPRDSYEQYF	TGTGCCAGCAGTGCTCCCCGGGACAGCTACGAGCAGTACTTC
TRBD2	TRBV6-1	few	TRBJ2-2	CASTETPYGGASGELFF	TGTGCCAGCACTGAAACACCTTACGGGGGGGCAAGCGGGGAGCTGTTTTTT
TRBD1	TRBV7-2	few	TRBJ2-7	CASSAGQAGEQYF	TGTGCCAGCAGCGCGGGACAGGCAGGGGAGCAGTACTTC
TRBD2	TRBV7-9	.	TRBJ2-5	CASSRLAGGPETQYF	TGTGCCAGCAGCCGGCTAGCGGGAGGACCAGAGACCCAGTACTTC
.	TRBV27	.	TRBJ1-5	CASSPLGSQPQHF	TGTGCCAGCAGCCCCCTGGGGAGTCAGCCCCAGCATTTT
TRBD1	TRBV28	few	TRBJ1-5	CASSPWDRSNQPQHF	TGTGCCAGCAGTCCCTGGGACAGAAGCAATCAGCCCCAGCATTTT
.	TRBV7-2	.	TRBJ2-5	CASSLATGAQIRETQYF	TGTGCCAGCAGCTTAGCGACGGGGGCGCAGATTCGAGAGACCCAGTACTTC
.	TRBV2	.	TRBJ1-5	CASWRGPDYSNQPQHF	TGTGCCTCCTGGCGGGGGCCTGATTATAGCAATCAGCCCCAGCATTTT
.	TRBV7-2	few	TRBJ2-5	CASSLRGAVGAQYF	TGTGCCAGCAGCTTACGAGGAGCGGTGGGGGCCCAGTACTTC
.	TRBV20-1	once	TRBJ2-7	CSARDHRGYSYEQYF	TGCAGTGCTAGAGATCACCGGGGTTACTCCTACGAGCAGTACTTC
.	TRBV7-2	.	TRBJ1-1	CASSPWTLQKAFF	TGTGCCAGCAGCCCCTGGACCCTGCAAAAAGCTTTCTTT
TRBD2	TRBV7-8	.	TRBJ2-2	CASSPAGPGGANTGELFF	TGTGCCAGCAGCCCCGCGGGTCCGGGAGGGGCGAACACCGGGGAGCTGTTTTTT
.	TRBV12-3/TRBV12-4	.	TRBJ1-2	CASSRQSYGYTF	TGTGCCAGCAGTCGACAGTCTTATGGCTACACCTTC
TRBD2	TRBV6-1	.	TRBJ2-1	CASKNLAGKKENEQFF	TGTGCCAGCAAAAACCTAGCGGGAAAGAAAGAGAATGAGCAGTTCTTC
TRBD2	TRBV6-6	.	TRBJ2-7	CASSDSTGLAGGGYEQYF	TGTGCCAGCAGTGACTCGACGGGACTAGCGGGGGGTGGCTACGAGCAGTACTTC
.	TRBV7-2	.	TRBJ2-5	CASSLAWGETQYF	TGTGCCAGCAGCTTAGCTTGGGGCGAGACCCAGTACTTC
TRBD1	TRBV12-3/TRBV12-4	.	TRBJ2-3	CASSSETGSTDTQYF	TGTGCCAGCAGTTCTGAGACAGGGAGCACAGATACGCAGTATTTT
TRBD2	TRBV7-6	.	TRBJ2-3	CASSSPHEAGSSTDTQYF	TGTGCCAGCAGCTCGCCTCACGAAGCGGGATCTAGCACAGATACGCAGTATTTT
.	TRBV20-1	.	TRBJ1-6	CSARELPRAYNSPLHF	TGCAGTGCTAGAGAGCTTCCACGGGCTTATAATTCACCCCTCCACTTT
TRBD1	TRBV6-6	.	TRBJ1-5	CASSRGTGADQPQHF	TGTGCCAGCAGCCGCGGGACAGGGGCAGATCAGCCCCAGCATTTT
.	TRBV27	.	TRBJ2-2	CASSLSPGLPVPGELFF	TGTGCCAGCAGTTTATCGCCAGGGCTACCCGTGCCCGGGGAGCTGTTTTTT
.	TRBV7-2	.	TRBJ1-6	CASSLAPGRGHSPLHF	TGTGCCAGCAGCTTAGCGCCAGGTCGAGGACACTCACCCCTCCACTTT
TRBD2	TRBV7-2	many	TRBJ2-5	CASSKYSGGARETQYF	TGTGCCAGCAGCAAATATAGCGGGGGGGCAAGGGAGACCCAGTACTTC
TRBD1	TRBV7-2	.	TRBJ1-2	CASRPGQGSNYGYTF	TGTGCCAGCAGACCCGGACAGGGGAGTAACTATGGCTACACCTTC
.	TRBV7-2	few	TRBJ2-7	CASSLVTGSYEQYF	TGTGCCAGCAGCTTAGTGACAGGCTCCTACGAGCAGTACTTC
TRBD1	TRBV7-2	.	TRBJ2-7	CASSLATTGAVYEQYF	TGTGCCAGCAGCTTAGCAACGACAGGGGCAGTGTACGAGCAGTACTTC
.	TRBV29-1	.	TRBJ2-5	CSVVGQNEETQYF	TGCAGCGTTGTAGGGCAGAACGAAGAGACCCAGTACTTC
.	TRBV11-2	.	TRBJ1-5	CASSPGGLQPQHF	TGTGCCAGCAGCCCCGGAGGGCTTCAGCCCCAGCATTTT
.	TRBV12-3/TRBV12-4	few	TRBJ1-5	CASSPGSSIPNQPQHF	TGTGCCAGCAGCCCAGGAAGTTCCATACCCAATCAGCCCCAGCATTTT
.	TRBV7-9	.	TRBJ2-7	CASSAFGRGYRYEQYF	TGTGCCAGCAGCGCCTTTGGACGCGGGTATAGATACGAGCAGTACTTC
TRBD2	TRBV20-1	.	TRBJ2-7	CSASPSGSLPEQYF	TGCAGTGCTAGCCCTAGCGGGAGCTTGCCTGAGCAGTACTTC
.	TRBV12-3/TRBV12-4	.	TRBJ2-1	CASSSGQYNEQFF	TGTGCCAGCAGTTCTGGACAGTACAATGAGCAGTTCTTC
.	TRBV2	.	TRBJ2-1	CASTTLGTHSYNEQFF	TGTGCCAGCACCACCCTCGGGACACACTCCTACAATGAGCAGTTCTTC
.	TRBV7-2	few	TRBJ2-2	CASSGQNTGELFF	TGTGCCAGCAGCGGACAGAACACCGGGGAGCTGTTTTTT
TRBD2	TRBV20-1	.	TRBJ2-3	CSARAAGVLTDTQYF	TGCAGTGCTAGAGCAGCGGGAGTTCTTACAGATACGCAGTATTTT
.	TRBV4-2	.	TRBJ1-4	CASSQFGANEKLFF	TGTGCCAGCAGCCAATTTGGGGCTAATGAAAAACTGTTTTTT
.	TRBV20-1	.	TRBJ2-3	CSAPPQRGGTDTQYF	TGCAGTGCCCCCCCTCAGCGTGGAGGCACAGATACGCAGTATTTT
TRBD1	TRBV7-2	.	TRBJ2-7	CASSSRDGTGHTYEQYF	TGTGCCAGCAGCTCGCGGGACGGGACAGGACATACCTACGAGCAGTACTTC
TRBD2	TRBV7-2	.	TRBJ2-7	CASSLVPSGVGGEQYF	TGTGCCAGCAGCTTAGTTCCTAGCGGGGTTGGCGGCGAGCAGTACTTC
.	TRBV7-6	many	TRBJ2-3	CASSSVGWGFTDTQYF	TGTGCCAGCAGCTCGGTGGGATGGGGGTTTACAGATACGCAGTATTTT
.	TRBV7-2	few	TRBJ2-7	CASSSSRGSAYEQYF	TGTGCCAGCAGCTCCTCTAGGGGGTCGGCATACGAGCAGTACTTC
.	TRBV7-2	.	TRBJ2-7	CASSLSVGEDEQYF	TGTGCCAGCAGCTTAAGTGTGGGCGAGGACGAGCAGTACTTC
.	TRBV7-6	few	TRBJ1-4	CASSSTADNEKLFF	TGTGCCAGCAGCTCCACGGCTGATAATGAAAAACTGTTTTTT
.	TRBV10-3	.	TRBJ1-5	CAIRHNSNQPQHF	TGTGCCATCCGACACAATAGCAATCAGCCCCAGCATTTT
.	TRBV7-2	.	TRBJ2-2	CASSSVLDTGELFF	TGTGCCAGCAGCTCGGTACTAGACACCGGGGAGCTGTTTTTT
TRBD2	TRBV20-1	.	TRBJ2-5	CSAISGSQETQYF	TGCAGTGCCATAAGCGGGAGCCAAGAGACCCAGTACTTC
.	TRBV12-3/TRBV12-4	.	TRBJ1-1	CASSLQSGNTEAFF	TGTGCCAGCAGTTTACAAAGCGGGAACACTGAAGCTTTCTTT
.	TRBV6-6	.	TRBJ2-6	CASSFPGPGDSGANVLTF	TGTGCCAGCTCTTTCCCGGGACCGGGGGACTCTGGGGCCAACGTCCTGACTTTC
.	TRBV7-2	few	TRBJ1-2	CASSLGASSYGYTF	TGTGCCAGCAGCTTAGGTGCCAGCTCCTATGGCTACACCTTC
.	TRBV12-3/TRBV12-4	few	TRBJ2-2	CASSLFPYVLEGGTGELFF	TGTGCCAGCAGTTTGTTCCCCTATGTTCTGGAGGGGGGCACCGGGGAGCTGTTTTTT
TRBD2	TRBV20-1	.	TRBJ2-1	CSAQIAGGHEQFF	TGCAGTGCTCAAATAGCGGGGGGGCATGAGCAGTTCTTC
.	TRBV4-2	few	TRBJ2-3	CASSQDGRDTQYF	TGTGCCAGCAGCCAAGATGGTAGAGATACGCAGTATTTT
.	TRBV7-2	few	TRBJ2-3	CASSSWARRSTDTQYF	TGTGCCAGCAGCTCCTGGGCCCGGAGGAGCACAGATACGCAGTATTTT
TRBD2	TRBV24-1	.	TRBJ2-1	CATQGEAGSSYNEQFF	TGTGCCACCCAAGGTGAAGCGGGAAGCTCCTACAATGAGCAGTTCTTC
TRBD1	TRBV4-2	.	TRBJ2-1	CASSQVLSGQANNEQFF	TGTGCCAGCAGCCAAGTCTTATCGGGACAGGCAAACAATGAGCAGTTCTTC
.	TRBV7-2	many	TRBJ1-1	CASRMAPQGSNTEAFF	TGTGCCAGCAGGATGGCCCCCCAGGGATCGAACACTGAAGCTTTCTTT